This T cell receptor (beta chain) was identified in a study of cytomegalovirus exposure and HLA in healthy donors. Study conclusions and caveats: HLA alleles were associated with 16,000 or so TCR beta sequences in a later analysis at 0.05 false discovery rate. Being productive about 87% or about 30% of the time was typical of most TCR beta V segments in an earlier analysis. TCR sequences were mostly rare, though some public TCRs occurred in many donors.

CDR3 length: 13 residues. Trimming stripped 4 bases from V and 0 bases from J, with 10 bases between. Looked up from germline, CDR1 is SQVTM and CDR2 is ANQGSEA. Primers: 60 Vbeta forward and 13 Jbeta reverse. TCRdb's table, derived via immunoSEQ multiplex PCR, lists solely in-frame clones and lacks some. The sample lists 100,000 to 150,000 clones; around 80% were seen once. Points on this clone: Its matching antigen is unknown.

The receptor was derived from a woman aged 25 to 39 in good health and CMV-seronegative. Sequencing was carried out using PBMCs. The J gene is TRBJ2-7, the V gene TRBV29-1; the D gene is possibly TRBD2 (6 bases). The CDR3 reads CSVAGTVSYEQYF. The CDR3 DNA sequence: TGCAGCGTTGCCGGGACTGTCTCCTACGAGCAGTACTTC.